This T cell receptor (beta chain) derives from a study of OX40 agonist ivuxolimab in advanced cancers. In the study overall: People in dose escalation had one of these cancers: hepatocellular carcinoma, melanoma, renal cell or head and neck cancer. Study-level points and caveats: Normalized T-cell clonal expansion was also low in some nonresponders.

The study sampled blood at baseline, cycle 4 day 1, and cycle 7 day 1. About this clone itself: Its specificity is not known.

TCRdb's copy holds only in-frame clones and misses some; the assay was immunoSEQ multiplex PCR. Here the sample spans fewer than 50,000 clones, about 89% being singletons. CDR1 and CDR2 (germline): MDHEN, SYDVKM. Trimming removed 5 bases at V and 7 bases at J, with 11 bases between. This CDR3 has 12 amino acids. The chain has TRBV28 and TRBJ2-5; no reliable D call. This sample comprised CD4+ or CD8+ T cells sorted from blood, obtained in a trial of the OX40 agonist ivuxolimab. The clonotype was recovered from an adult with an advanced solid tumor such as melanoma, head and neck, liver or kidney cancer. The CDR3 here is CASSVESRTQYF. CDR3 coding DNA: TGTGCCAGCAGTGTAGAGTCCAGGACCCAGTACTTC.